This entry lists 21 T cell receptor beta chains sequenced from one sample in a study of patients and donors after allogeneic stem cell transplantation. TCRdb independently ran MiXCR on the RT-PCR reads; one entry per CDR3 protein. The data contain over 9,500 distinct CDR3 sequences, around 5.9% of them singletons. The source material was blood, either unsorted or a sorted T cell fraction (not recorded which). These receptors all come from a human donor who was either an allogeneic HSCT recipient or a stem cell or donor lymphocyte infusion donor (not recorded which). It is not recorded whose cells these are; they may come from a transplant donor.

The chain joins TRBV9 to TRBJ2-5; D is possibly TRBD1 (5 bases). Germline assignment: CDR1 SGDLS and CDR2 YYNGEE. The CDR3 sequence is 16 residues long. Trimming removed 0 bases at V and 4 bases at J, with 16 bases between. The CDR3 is CASSVDPRQGGETQYF. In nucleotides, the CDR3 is TGTGCCAGCAGCGTAGATCCGCGGCAGGGCGGAGAGACCCAGTACTTC. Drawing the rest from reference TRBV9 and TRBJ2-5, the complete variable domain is DSGVTQTPKHLITATGQRVTLRCSPRSGDLSVYWYQQSLDQGLQFLIQYYNGEERAKGNILERFSAQQFPDLHSELNLSSLELGDSALYFCASSVDPRQGGETQYFGPGTRLLVL.

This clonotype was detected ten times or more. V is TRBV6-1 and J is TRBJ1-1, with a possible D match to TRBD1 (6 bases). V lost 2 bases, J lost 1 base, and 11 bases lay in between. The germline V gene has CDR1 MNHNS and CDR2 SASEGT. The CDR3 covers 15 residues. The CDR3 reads CASSERETGNTEAFF. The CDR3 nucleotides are TGTGCCAGCAGTGAAAGGGAGACAGGGAACACTGAAGCTTTCTTT.

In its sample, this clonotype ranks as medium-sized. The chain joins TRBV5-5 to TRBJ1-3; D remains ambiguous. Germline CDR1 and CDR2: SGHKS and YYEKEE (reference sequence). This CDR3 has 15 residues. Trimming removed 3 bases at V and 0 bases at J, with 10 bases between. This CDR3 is CASSWTYFSGNTIYF. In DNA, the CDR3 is TGTGCCAGCAGCTGGACTTACTTCTCTGGAAACACCATATATTTT. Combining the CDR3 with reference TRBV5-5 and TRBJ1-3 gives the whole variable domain DAGVTQSPTHLIKTRGQQVTLRCSPISGHKSVSWYQQVLGQGPQFIFQYYEKEERGRGNFPDRFSARQFPNYSSELNVNALLLGDSALYLCASSWTYFSGNTIYFGEGSWLTVV.

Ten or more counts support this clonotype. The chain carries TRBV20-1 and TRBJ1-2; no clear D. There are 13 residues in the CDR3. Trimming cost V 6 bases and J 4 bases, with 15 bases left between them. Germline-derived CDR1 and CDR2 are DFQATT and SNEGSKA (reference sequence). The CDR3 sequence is CSATPRPRYGYTF. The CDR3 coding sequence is TGCAGTGCCACCCCCCGGCCGCGCTATGGCTACACCTTC.

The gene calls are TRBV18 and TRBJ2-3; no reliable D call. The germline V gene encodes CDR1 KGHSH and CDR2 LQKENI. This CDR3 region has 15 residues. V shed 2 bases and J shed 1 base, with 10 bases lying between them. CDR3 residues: CASSPLGSGTDTQYF. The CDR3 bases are TGTGCCAGCTCACCATTAGGGTCGGGCACAGATACGCAGTATTTT.

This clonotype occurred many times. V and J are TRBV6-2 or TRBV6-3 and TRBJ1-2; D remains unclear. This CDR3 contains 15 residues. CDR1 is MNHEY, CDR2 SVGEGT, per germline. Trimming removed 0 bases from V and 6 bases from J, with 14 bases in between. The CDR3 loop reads CASSYSVPLGDGYTF. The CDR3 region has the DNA TGTGCCAGCAGTTACTCGGTACCTCTCGGGGATGGCTACACCTTC.

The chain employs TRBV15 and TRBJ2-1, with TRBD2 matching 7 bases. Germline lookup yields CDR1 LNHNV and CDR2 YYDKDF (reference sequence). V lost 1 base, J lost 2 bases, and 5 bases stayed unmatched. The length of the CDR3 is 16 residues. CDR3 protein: CATSRGRGRPYNEQFF. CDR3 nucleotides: TGTGCCACCAGCAGAGGGCGGGGGAGGCCCTACAATGAGCAGTTCTTC.

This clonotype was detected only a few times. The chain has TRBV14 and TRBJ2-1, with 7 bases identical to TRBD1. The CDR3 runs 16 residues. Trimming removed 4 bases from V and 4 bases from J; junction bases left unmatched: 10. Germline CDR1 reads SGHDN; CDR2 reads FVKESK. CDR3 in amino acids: CASSPWTGGYYNEQFF. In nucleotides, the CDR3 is TGTGCCAGCAGCCCTTGGACAGGAGGCTATTACAATGAGCAGTTCTTC.

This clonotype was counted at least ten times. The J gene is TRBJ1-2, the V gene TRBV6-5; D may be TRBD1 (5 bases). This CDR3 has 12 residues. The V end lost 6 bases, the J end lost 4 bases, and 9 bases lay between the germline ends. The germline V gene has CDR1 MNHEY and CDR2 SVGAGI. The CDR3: CASRGTLYGYTF. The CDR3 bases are TGTGCCAGCAGGGGGACTCTCTATGGCTACACCTTC.

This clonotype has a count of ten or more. The CDR3: CASSSGQGYNEQFF. In DNA, the CDR3 is TGTGCCAGCAGTTCCGGACAGGGTTACAATGAGCAGTTCTTC. The J gene is TRBJ2-1, the V gene TRBV28; the match to TRBD1 covers 8 bases. With V trimmed by 4 bases and J by 4 bases, 3 bases remained unmatched. Germline V gene lookup returns CDR1 MDHEN and CDR2 SYDVKM. This CDR3 is 14 amino acids long.

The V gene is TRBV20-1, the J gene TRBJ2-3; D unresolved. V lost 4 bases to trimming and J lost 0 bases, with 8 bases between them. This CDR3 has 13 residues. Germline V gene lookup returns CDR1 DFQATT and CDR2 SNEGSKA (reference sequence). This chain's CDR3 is CSATTASTDTQYF. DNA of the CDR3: TGCAGTGCTACTACGGCTAGCACAGATACGCAGTATTTT.

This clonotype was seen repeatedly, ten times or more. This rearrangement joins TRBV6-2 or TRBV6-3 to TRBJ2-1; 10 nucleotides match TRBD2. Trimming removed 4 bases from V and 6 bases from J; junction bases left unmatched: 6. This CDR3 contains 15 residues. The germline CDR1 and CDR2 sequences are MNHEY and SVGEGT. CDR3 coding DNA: TGTGCCAGCAGTTGGTCTAGCGGGAGATTCAATGAGCAGTTCTTC. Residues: CASSWSSGRFNEQFF.

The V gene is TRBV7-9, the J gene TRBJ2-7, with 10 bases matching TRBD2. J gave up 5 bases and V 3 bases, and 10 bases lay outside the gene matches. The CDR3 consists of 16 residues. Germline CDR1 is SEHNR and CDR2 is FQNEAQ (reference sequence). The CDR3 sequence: CASSFAGLAGDNEQYF. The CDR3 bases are TGTGCCAGCAGCTTCGCGGGGCTAGCGGGAGACAACGAGCAGTACTTC.

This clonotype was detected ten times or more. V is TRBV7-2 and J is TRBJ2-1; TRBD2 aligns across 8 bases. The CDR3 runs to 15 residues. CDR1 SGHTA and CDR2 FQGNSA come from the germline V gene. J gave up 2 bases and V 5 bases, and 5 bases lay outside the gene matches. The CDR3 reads CASSLTSGTYNEQFF. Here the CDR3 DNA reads TGTGCCAGCAGCCTAACTAGCGGCACCTACAATGAGCAGTTCTTC.

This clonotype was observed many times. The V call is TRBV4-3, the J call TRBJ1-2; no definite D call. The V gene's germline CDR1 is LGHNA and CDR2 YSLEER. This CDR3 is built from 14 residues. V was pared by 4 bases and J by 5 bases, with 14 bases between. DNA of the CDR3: TGCGCCAGCAGCCGGGCCGTCCGCATTTATGGCTACACCTTC. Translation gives CASSRAVRIYGYTF.

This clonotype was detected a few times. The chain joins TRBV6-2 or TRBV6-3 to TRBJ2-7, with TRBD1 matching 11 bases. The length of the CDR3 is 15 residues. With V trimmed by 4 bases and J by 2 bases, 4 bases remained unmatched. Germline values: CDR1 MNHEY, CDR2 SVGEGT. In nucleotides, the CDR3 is TGTGCCAGCAGTTCACCGGGACAGGGGGCCTACGAGCAGTACTTC. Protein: CASSSPGQGAYEQYF.

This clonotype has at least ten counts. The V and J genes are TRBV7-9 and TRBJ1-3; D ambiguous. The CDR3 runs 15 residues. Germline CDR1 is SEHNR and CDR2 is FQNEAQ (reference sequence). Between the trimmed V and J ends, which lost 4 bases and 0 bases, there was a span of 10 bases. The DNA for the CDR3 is TGTGCCAGCAGCTCTCGTCGGAACTCTGGAAACACCATATATTTT. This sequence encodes CASSSRRNSGNTIYF. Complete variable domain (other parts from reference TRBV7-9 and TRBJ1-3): DTGVSQNPRHKITKRGQNVTFRCDPISEHNRLYWYRQTLGQGPEFLTYFQNEAQLEKSRLLSDRFSAERPKGSFSTLEIQRTEQGDSAMYLCASSSRRNSGNTIYFGEGSWLTVV.

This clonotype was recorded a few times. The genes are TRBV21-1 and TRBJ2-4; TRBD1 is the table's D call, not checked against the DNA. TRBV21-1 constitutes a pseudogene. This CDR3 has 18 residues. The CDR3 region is CASRGAEGGQADQNIQYF. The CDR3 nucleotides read TGTGCCAGCAGGGGCGCGGAGGGGGGACAGGCCGATCAAAACATTCAGTACTTC.

Here the CDR3 reads CASSSYPLQDSNQPQHF. In DNA, the CDR3 is TGTGCCAGCAGTTCCTACCCTCTCCAGGATAGCAATCAGCCCCAGCATTTT. The rearrangement uses TRBV6-2 or TRBV6-3 and TRBJ1-5; D gene ambiguous. The germline V gene encodes CDR1 MNHEY and CDR2 SVGEGT. The CDR3 sequence is 17 residues long. The V gene lost 4 bases and the J gene lost 0 bases, with 16 bases spanning the gap.

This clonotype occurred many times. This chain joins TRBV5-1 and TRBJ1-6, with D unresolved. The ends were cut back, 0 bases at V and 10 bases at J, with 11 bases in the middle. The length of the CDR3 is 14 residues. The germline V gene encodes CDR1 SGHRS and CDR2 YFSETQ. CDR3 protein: CASSLGGMESPLHF. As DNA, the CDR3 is TGCGCCAGCAGCTTGGGAGGGATGGAATCACCCCTCCACTTT.

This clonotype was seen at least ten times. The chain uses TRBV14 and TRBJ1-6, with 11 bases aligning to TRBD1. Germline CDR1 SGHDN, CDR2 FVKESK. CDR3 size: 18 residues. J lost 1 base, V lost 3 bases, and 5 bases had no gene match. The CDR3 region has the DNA TGTGCCAGCAGCCACCGCGGGACAGGGGGGTCCTATAATTCACCCCTCCACTTT. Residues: CASSHRGTGGSYNSPLHF.